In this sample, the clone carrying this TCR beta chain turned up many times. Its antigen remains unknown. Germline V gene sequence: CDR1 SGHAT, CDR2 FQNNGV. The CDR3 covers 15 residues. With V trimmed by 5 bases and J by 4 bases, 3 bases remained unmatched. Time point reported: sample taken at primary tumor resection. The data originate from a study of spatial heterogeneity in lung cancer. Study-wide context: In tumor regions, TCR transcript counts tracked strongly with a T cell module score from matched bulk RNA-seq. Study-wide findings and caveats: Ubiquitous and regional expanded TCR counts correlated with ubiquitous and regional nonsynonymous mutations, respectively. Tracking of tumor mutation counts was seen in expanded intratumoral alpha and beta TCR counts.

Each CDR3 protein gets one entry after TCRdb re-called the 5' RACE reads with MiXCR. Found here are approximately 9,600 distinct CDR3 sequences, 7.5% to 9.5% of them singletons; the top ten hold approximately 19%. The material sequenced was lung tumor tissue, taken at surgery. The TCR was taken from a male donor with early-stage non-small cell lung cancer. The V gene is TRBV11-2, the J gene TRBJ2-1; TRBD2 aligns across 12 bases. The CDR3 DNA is TGTGCCAGCAGCCTGGGGACTAGCGGGTACAATGAGCAGTTCTTC. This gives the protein CASSLGTSGYNEQFF.